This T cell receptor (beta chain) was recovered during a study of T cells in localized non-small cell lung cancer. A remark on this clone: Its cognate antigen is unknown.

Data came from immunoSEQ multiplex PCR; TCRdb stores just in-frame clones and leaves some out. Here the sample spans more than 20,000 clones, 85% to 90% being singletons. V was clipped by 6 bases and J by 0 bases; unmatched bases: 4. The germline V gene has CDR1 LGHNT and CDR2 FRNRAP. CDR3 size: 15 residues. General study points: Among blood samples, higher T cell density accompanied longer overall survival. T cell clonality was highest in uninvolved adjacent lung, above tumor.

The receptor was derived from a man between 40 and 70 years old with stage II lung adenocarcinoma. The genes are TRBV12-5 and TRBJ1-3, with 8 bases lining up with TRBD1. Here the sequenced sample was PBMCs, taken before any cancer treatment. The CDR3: CASGLTGASGNTIYF. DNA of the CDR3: TGTGCTAGTGGCCTGACAGGGGCCTCTGGAAACACCATATATTTT.